This is a list of T cell receptor beta chains from one sample in a study of CD8 T cells in Susac syndrome. TCRdb re-called the immunoSEQ multiplex PCR reads with MiXCR, one entry per CDR3 protein. This table holds about 140,000 distinct CDR3 sequences, more than 85% found once. The sequenced sample was CD4+ T cells from PBMCs. These receptors were obtained from a human donor with Susac syndrome. The CDR3 runs from the conserved cysteine through the conserved F or W. The D gene is left open where the match is weak.

J,D,V,CDR3,DNA
TRBJ1-1,.,TRBV30,CAWSLQGYNTEAFF,TGTGCCTGGAGTCTCCAGGGATATAACACTGAAGCTTTCTTT
TRBJ2-3,.,TRBV19,CASSKGRGAGITDTQYF,TGTGCCAGTAGTAAGGGGCGCGGAGCGGGTATCACAGATACGCAGTATTTT
TRBJ2-7,TRBD1,TRBV5-4,CASSFDRGNEQYF,TGTGCCAGCAGCTTTGACAGGGGAAACGAGCAGTACTTC
TRBJ1-4,TRBD1,TRBV5-6,CASSWDRGYEKLFF,TGTGCCAGCAGCTGGGACAGGGGATATGAAAAACTGTTTTTT
TRBJ1-1,.,TRBV29-1,CSFRGMNTEAFF,TGCAGCTTCAGGGGTATGAACACTGAAGCTTTCTTT
TRBJ1-2,.,TRBV5-4,CASSSPQGANYGYTF,TGTGCCAGCAGCTCACCCCAGGGCGCGAACTATGGCTACACCTTC
TRBJ2-2,.,TRBV2,CASGWGPTNTGELFF,TGTGCCAGCGGGTGGGGTCCGACGAACACCGGGGAGCTGTTTTTT
TRBJ1-4,.,TRBV20-1,CSARDRGRAGEKLFF,TGCAGTGCTAGAGATCGTGGCAGGGCAGGTGAAAAACTGTTTTTT
TRBJ2-5,.,TRBV25-1,CASSAHPGRQETQYF,TGTGCCAGCAGTGCCCATCCGGGCCGACAAGAGACCCAGTACTTC
TRBJ1-1,.,TRBV29-1,CSVDGGLATEAFF,TGCAGCGTCGACGGGGGCTTGGCCACTGAAGCTTTCTTT
TRBJ2-1,.,TRBV28,CASSGISLLLNEQFF,TGTGCCAGCAGTGGTATCTCGTTACTACTCAATGAGCAGTTCTTC
TRBJ2-5,TRBD1,TRBV30,CAWSLDRGIKETQYF,TGTGCCTGGAGTCTGGACAGGGGAATTAAAGAGACCCAGTACTTC
TRBJ2-1,.,TRBV9,CTSSVRMGSNEQFF,TGTACCAGCAGCGTACGCATGGGGTCTAATGAGCAGTTCTTC
TRBJ2-5,.,TRBV2,CASRKGEVETQYF,TGTGCCAGCAGGAAGGGGGAGGTTGAGACCCAGTACTTC
TRBJ1-6,.,TRBV3-1,CASSQLRSPLHF,TGTGCCAGCAGCCAACTGCGGTCACCCCTCCACTTT
TRBJ2-2,.,TRBV20-1,CSARDGSGGELFF,TGCAGTGCTAGAGACGGGAGTGGCGGGGAGCTGTTTTTT
TRBJ2-3,.,TRBV9,CASSERPFSTDTQYF,TGTGCCAGCAGCGAAAGGCCCTTTAGCACAGATACGCAGTATTTT
TRBJ1-1,TRBD1,TRBV5-1,CASTPARGLGSTEAFF,TGCGCCAGCACTCCGGCCAGGGGGCTAGGGAGCACTGAAGCTTTCTTT
TRBJ2-5,TRBD2,TRBV7-9,CASSRSGAETQYF,TGTGCCAGCAGTCGTAGCGGGGCGGAGACCCAGTACTTC
TRBJ2-1,TRBD2,TRBV24-1,CATSDGGSGAGEQFF,TGTGCCACCAGTGACGGGGGGAGTGGTGCGGGAGAGCAGTTCTTC
TRBJ2-2,TRBD2,TRBV7-3,CASSLISGGAVGELFF,TGTGCCAGCAGCTTGATTAGCGGGGGGGCCGTCGGGGAGCTGTTTTTT